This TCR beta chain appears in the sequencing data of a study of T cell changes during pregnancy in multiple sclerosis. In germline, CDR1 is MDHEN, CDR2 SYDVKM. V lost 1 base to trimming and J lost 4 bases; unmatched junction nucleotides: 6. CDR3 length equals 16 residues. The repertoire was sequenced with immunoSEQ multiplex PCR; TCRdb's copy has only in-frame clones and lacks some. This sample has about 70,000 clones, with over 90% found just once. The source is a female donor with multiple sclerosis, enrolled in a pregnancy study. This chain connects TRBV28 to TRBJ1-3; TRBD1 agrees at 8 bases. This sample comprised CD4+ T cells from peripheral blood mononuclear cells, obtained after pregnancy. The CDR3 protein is CASSLSGQGFGNTIYF. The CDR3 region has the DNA TGTGCCAGCAGTTTATCCGGACAGGGCTTCGGAAACACCATATATTTT.